This T cell receptor beta chain was sequenced in a study of cytomegalovirus exposure and HLA in healthy donors. Study as a whole: The early release's HLA-typed donors yielded tens of millions of unique TCRs. Study-wide findings and caveats: With DRB1 most and HLA-C fewest, TCR association rates differed between HLA loci in a later analysis. Apparent HLA restriction characterized most CMV-associated TCR beta chains in a later analysis.

In this sample, this clone turned up a few times. The antigen remains unidentified. V was clipped by 1 base and J by 5 bases; unmatched bases: 9. The CDR3 totals 16 residues. Germline V lookup: CDR1 MNHNS, CDR2 SASEGT. Primers: 60 Vbeta forward and 13 Jbeta reverse. TCRdb keeps only in-frame clones here, not all; method: immunoSEQ multiplex PCR. The sample includes 120,000 or so clones, roughly 82% of them seen just once. Healthy bone marrow donors made up the cohort. J is TRBJ2-7 and V is TRBV6-1; 9 nucleotides agree with TRBD1. The specimen was PBMCs. The TCR originated in a male donor in good health and CMV-seropositive. The CDR3 protein is CASSEDWTGVPHEQYF. The DNA of the CDR3 is TGTGCCAGCAGTGAAGATTGGACAGGGGTACCCCACGAGCAGTACTTC.